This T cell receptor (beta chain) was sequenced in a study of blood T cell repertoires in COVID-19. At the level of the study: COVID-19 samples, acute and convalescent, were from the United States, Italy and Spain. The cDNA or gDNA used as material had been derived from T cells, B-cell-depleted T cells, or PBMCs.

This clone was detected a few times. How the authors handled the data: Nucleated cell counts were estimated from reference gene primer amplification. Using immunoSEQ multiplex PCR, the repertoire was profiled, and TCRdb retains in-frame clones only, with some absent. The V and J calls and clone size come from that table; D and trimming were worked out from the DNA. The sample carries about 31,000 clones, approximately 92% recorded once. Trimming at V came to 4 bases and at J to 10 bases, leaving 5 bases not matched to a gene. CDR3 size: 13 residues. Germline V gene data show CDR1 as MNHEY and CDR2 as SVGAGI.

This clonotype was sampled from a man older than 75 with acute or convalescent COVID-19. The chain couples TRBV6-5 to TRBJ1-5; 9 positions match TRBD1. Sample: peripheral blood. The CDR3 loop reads CASSFRDRAPQHF. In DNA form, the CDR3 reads TGTGCCAGCAGTTTCCGGGACAGGGCACCCCAGCATTTT.